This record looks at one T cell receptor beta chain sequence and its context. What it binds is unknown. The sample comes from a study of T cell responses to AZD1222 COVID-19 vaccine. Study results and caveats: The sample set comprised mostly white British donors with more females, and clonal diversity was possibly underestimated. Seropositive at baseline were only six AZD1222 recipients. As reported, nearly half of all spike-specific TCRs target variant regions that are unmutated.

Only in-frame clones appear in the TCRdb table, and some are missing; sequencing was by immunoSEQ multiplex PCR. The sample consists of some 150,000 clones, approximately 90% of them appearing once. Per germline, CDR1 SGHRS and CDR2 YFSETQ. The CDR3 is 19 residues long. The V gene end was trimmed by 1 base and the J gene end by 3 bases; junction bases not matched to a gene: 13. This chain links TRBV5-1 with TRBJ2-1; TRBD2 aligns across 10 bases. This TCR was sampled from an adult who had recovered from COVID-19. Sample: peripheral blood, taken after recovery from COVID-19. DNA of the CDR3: TGCGCCAGCAGCTTGAAGGCTAGCGGGGGTCGAGAAAACTACAATGAGCAGTTCTTC. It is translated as CASSLKASGGRENYNEQFF.